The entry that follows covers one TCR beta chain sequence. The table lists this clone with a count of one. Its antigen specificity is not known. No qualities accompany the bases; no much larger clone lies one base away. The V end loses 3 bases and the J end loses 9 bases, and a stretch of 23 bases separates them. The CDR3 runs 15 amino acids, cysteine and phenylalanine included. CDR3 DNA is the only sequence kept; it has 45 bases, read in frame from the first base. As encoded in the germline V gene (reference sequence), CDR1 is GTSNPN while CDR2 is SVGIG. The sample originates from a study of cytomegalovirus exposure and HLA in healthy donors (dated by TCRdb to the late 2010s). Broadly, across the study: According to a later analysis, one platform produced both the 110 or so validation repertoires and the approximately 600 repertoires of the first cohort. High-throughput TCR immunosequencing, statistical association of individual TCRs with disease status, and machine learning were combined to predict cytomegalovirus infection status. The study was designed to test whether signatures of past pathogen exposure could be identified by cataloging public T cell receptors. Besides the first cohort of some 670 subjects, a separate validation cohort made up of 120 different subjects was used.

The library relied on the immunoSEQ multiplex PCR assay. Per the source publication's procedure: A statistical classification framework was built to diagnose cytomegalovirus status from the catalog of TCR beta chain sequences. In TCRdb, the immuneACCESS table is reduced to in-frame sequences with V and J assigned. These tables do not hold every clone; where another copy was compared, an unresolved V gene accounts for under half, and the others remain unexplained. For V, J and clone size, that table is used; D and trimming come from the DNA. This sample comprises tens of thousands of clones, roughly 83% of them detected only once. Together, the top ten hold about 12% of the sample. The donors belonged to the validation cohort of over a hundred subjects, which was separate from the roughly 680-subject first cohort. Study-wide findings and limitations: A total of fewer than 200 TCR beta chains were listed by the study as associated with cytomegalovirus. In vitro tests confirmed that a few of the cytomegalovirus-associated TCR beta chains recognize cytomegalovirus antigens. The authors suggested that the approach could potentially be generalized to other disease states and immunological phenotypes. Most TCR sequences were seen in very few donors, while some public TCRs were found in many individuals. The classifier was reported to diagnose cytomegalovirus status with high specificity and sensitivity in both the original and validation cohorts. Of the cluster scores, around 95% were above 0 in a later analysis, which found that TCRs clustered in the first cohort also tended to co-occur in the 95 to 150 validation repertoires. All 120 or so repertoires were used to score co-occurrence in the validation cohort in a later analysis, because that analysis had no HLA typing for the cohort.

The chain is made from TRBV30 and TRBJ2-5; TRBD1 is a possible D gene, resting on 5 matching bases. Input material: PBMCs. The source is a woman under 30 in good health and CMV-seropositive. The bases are TGTGCCTGGAGACAAAGCGACAGTCGGGCCGGCGCCCAGTACTTC. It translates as CAWRQSDSRAGAQYF.